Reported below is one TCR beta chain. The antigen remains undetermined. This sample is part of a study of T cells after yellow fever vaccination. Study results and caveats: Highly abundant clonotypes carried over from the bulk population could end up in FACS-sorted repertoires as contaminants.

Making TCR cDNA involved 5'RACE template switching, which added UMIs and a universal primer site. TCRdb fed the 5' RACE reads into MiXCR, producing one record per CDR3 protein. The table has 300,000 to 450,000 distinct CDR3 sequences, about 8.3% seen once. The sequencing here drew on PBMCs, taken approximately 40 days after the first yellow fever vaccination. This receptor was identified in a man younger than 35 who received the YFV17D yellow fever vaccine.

The CDR3 is CASSAQVSNQPQHF. DNA for the CDR3: TGTGCCAGCAGTGCCCAGGTTAGCAATCAGCCCCAGCATTTT. V is TRBV12-3 or TRBV12-4 and J is TRBJ1-5; no clear D. The CDR3 length is 14 residues. Trimming cost V 5 bases and J 0 bases, with 8 bases left between them.